This T cell receptor beta chain is drawn from a study of T cells after posttransplantation cyclophosphamide. Using immunoSEQ multiplex PCR, the repertoire was profiled, and TCRdb retains in-frame clones only, with some absent. The table records 30,000 or so clones, approximately 90% of them present only once. V was cut by 3 bases and J by 7 bases, with 13 bases left in between. The CDR3 runs 15 residues. Per the germline V gene, CDR1 is MGHRA and CDR2 is YSYEKL. The sequencing sample was made of PBMCs. The V gene is TRBV4-1, the J gene TRBJ1-6, with D maybe TRBD1 (6 bases). This TCR derives from a woman in her 40s with a blood cancer, CMV-positive, and with a related stem cell donor. CDR3 coding DNA: TGCGCCAGCAGCCAGTCAGGACAGTCGAATTCACCCCTCCACTTT. Amino acids: CASSQSGQSNSPLHF.